Listed below are T cell receptor beta chains from one sample, sequenced in a study of blood T cell repertoires in COVID-19. Only in-frame clones appear in the TCRdb table, and some are missing; sequencing was by immunoSEQ multiplex PCR. The table records around 160,000 clones, more than 75% of them present only once. The sequenced material came from PBMCs or T cells enriched from blood (not recorded which). The receptor set was obtained from a middle-aged man who had recovered from COVID-19. The CDR3 runs from the conserved cysteine through the conserved F or W. Fields, in order: clone size, D gene, V gene, J gene, CDR3 protein, CDR3 DNA. The D gene is left open where the match is weak. Clone size is shown for a subset of rows, as once, few, many or a class of expanded clone.

abundance: NA; d_gene: NA; v_gene: TRBV10-1; j_gene: TRBJ1-2; CDR3aa: CARGEGGASTRDYGYTF; CDR3nt: TGCGCCAGGGGGGAGGGGGGCGCATCCACTCGGGACTATGGCTACACCTTC
abundance: NA; d_gene: TRBD1; v_gene: TRBV14; j_gene: TRBJ2-3; CDR3aa: CASRGTGLSTDTQYF; CDR3nt: TGTGCCAGCAGGGGGACAGGCCTAAGCACAGATACGCAGTATTTT
abundance: NA; d_gene: NA; v_gene: TRBV11-2; j_gene: TRBJ1-1; CDR3aa: CASSLYRNTEAFF; CDR3nt: TGTGCCAGCAGTCTTTACAGGAACACTGAAGCTTTCTTT
abundance: NA; d_gene: TRBD2; v_gene: TRBV7-9; j_gene: TRBJ2-3; CDR3aa: CASSLVRGGGTDTQYF; CDR3nt: TGTGCCAGCAGCTTAGTGCGCGGGGGGGGCACAGATACGCAGTATTTT
abundance: NA; d_gene: NA; v_gene: TRBV30; j_gene: TRBJ1-3; CDR3aa: CAWSPAVGNTIYF; CDR3nt: TGTGCCTGGAGCCCCGCAGTAGGAAACACCATATATTTT
abundance: few; d_gene: TRBD1; v_gene: TRBV24-1; j_gene: TRBJ2-7; CDR3aa: CATSEDGQGEQYF; CDR3nt: TGTGCCACCAGTGAGGATGGACAGGGCGAGCAGTACTTC
abundance: NA; d_gene: TRBD2; v_gene: TRBV9; j_gene: TRBJ2-3; CDR3aa: CASSASLQRGGDTQYF; CDR3nt: TGTGCCAGCAGCGCCTCTCTTCAGCGGGGGGGAGATACGCAGTATTTT
abundance: NA; d_gene: TRBD2; v_gene: TRBV6-2/TRBV6-3; j_gene: TRBJ2-7; CDR3aa: CASSFVPSRSGEGYEQYF; CDR3nt: TGTGCCAGCAGTTTTGTGCCCTCCCGTAGCGGGGAAGGTTACGAGCAGTACTTC
abundance: many; d_gene: NA; v_gene: TRBV5-1; j_gene: TRBJ2-2; CDR3aa: CASTPEVPGTGELFF; CDR3nt: TGCGCCAGCACCCCCGAGGTCCCAGGGACCGGGGAGCTGTTTTTT
abundance: NA; d_gene: TRBD2; v_gene: TRBV10-2; j_gene: TRBJ2-1; CDR3aa: CASSEGASGGMVYEQFF; CDR3nt: TGCGCCAGCAGTGAGGGGGCTAGCGGGGGGATGGTTTATGAGCAGTTCTTC
abundance: NA; d_gene: TRBD1; v_gene: TRBV3-1/TRBV3-2; j_gene: TRBJ1-2; CDR3aa: CASSQGQGRRGYTF; CDR3nt: TGTGCCAGCAGCCAAGGACAGGGGAGGAGGGGCTACACCTTC
abundance: NA; d_gene: NA; v_gene: TRBV19; j_gene: TRBJ2-2; CDR3aa: CASSLGQYTGELFF; CDR3nt: TGTGCCAGTAGTCTCGGACAGTACACCGGGGAGCTGTTTTTT
abundance: few; d_gene: TRBD1; v_gene: TRBV19; j_gene: TRBJ2-7; CDR3aa: CASSTQGALNEQYF; CDR3nt: TGTGCCAGTAGTACACAGGGGGCGCTGAACGAGCAGTACTTC
abundance: NA; d_gene: TRBD2; v_gene: TRBV6-2/TRBV6-3; j_gene: TRBJ2-3; CDR3aa: CASSSTRTSGGMTDTQYF; CDR3nt: TGTGCCAGCAGTTCCACTCGGACTAGCGGGGGGATGACAGATACGCAGTATTTT
abundance: NA; d_gene: NA; v_gene: TRBV30; j_gene: TRBJ1-2; CDR3aa: CAWSVRGFGYTF; CDR3nt: TGTGCCTGGAGTGTACGGGGTTTTGGCTACACCTTC
abundance: NA; d_gene: NA; v_gene: TRBV27; j_gene: TRBJ2-7; CDR3aa: CASSLEYEQYF; CDR3nt: TGTGCCAGCAGTTTAGAGTACGAGCAGTACTTC
abundance: NA; d_gene: TRBD1; v_gene: TRBV27; j_gene: TRBJ1-5; CDR3aa: CASSAEGGGQPQHF; CDR3nt: TGTGCCAGCAGTGCCGAAGGGGGCGGGCAGCCCCAGCATTTT
abundance: NA; d_gene: TRBD1; v_gene: TRBV6-5; j_gene: TRBJ1-1; CDR3aa: CASPGQGVAFF; CDR3nt: TGTGCCAGCCCGGGACAGGGGGTAGCTTTCTTT
abundance: NA; d_gene: NA; v_gene: TRBV29-1; j_gene: TRBJ2-1; CDR3aa: CSVASATDGEQFF; CDR3nt: TGCAGCGTTGCCAGCGCGACTGACGGTGAGCAGTTCTTC
abundance: NA; d_gene: NA; v_gene: TRBV4-1; j_gene: TRBJ1-1; CDR3aa: CASSRSTGMNTEAFF; CDR3nt: TGCGCCAGCAGCCGATCGACAGGTATGAACACTGAAGCTTTCTTT
abundance: NA; d_gene: NA; v_gene: TRBV30; j_gene: TRBJ1-2; CDR3aa: CAWKSTASGHTF; CDR3nt: TGTGCCTGGAAATCGACAGCCAGTGGACACACCTTC
abundance: NA; d_gene: NA; v_gene: TRBV4-1; j_gene: TRBJ1-2; CDR3aa: CASSQDSFAVGYRSDYGYTF; CDR3nt: TGCGCCAGCAGCCAAGATAGTTTTGCGGTGGGTTATCGGAGCGACTATGGCTACACCTTC
abundance: few; d_gene: NA; v_gene: TRBV11-2; j_gene: TRBJ1-2; CDR3aa: CASSLDIGRGYTF; CDR3nt: TGTGCCAGCAGCTTAGACATAGGGAGGGGCTACACCTTC
abundance: NA; d_gene: TRBD1; v_gene: TRBV3-1/TRBV3-2; j_gene: TRBJ1-2; CDR3aa: CASRPTGTGDGYTF; CDR3nt: TGTGCCAGCAGACCCACCGGGACAGGGGACGGCTACACCTTC
abundance: NA; d_gene: NA; v_gene: TRBV5-6; j_gene: TRBJ1-1; CDR3aa: CASSPANREAFF; CDR3nt: TGTGCCAGCAGCCCGGCAAACAGGGAAGCTTTCTTT
abundance: NA; d_gene: NA; v_gene: TRBV24-1; j_gene: TRBJ1-4; CDR3aa: CATAPSSESNEKLFF; CDR3nt: TGTGCCACGGCCCCTAGCAGCGAGAGTAATGAAAAACTGTTTTTT
abundance: NA; d_gene: NA; v_gene: TRBV6-5; j_gene: TRBJ2-1; CDR3aa: CASSNWYEQFF; CDR3nt: TGTGCCAGCAGCAACTGGTATGAGCAGTTCTTC
abundance: once; d_gene: TRBD1; v_gene: TRBV11-2; j_gene: TRBJ1-6; CDR3aa: CASSLDGQVHSPLHF; CDR3nt: TGTGCCAGCAGCTTAGACGGACAGGTCCATTCACCCCTCCACTTT
abundance: NA; d_gene: NA; v_gene: TRBV10-3; j_gene: TRBJ1-2; CDR3aa: CAISDPGNYGYTF; CDR3nt: TGTGCCATCAGTGATCCGGGTAACTATGGCTACACCTTC
abundance: once; d_gene: NA; v_gene: TRBV18; j_gene: TRBJ2-2; CDR3aa: CASSLIRGGSGIRAGELFF; CDR3nt: TGTGCCAGCTCGCTAATCAGAGGAGGGTCTGGTATTCGTGCCGGGGAGCTGTTTTTT
abundance: NA; d_gene: NA; v_gene: TRBV20-1; j_gene: TRBJ2-1; CDR3aa: CSASGDNEQFF; CDR3nt: TGCAGTGCCTCAGGTGACAATGAGCAGTTCTTC
abundance: once; d_gene: NA; v_gene: TRBV5-1; j_gene: TRBJ1-4; CDR3aa: CASTAGDSMHEKLFF; CDR3nt: TGCGCCAGCACAGCGGGCGACAGTATGCATGAAAAACTGTTTTTT
abundance: NA; d_gene: NA; v_gene: TRBV5-5; j_gene: TRBJ1-2; CDR3aa: CASSAGLINYGYTF; CDR3nt: TGTGCCAGCAGCGCGGGACTCATCAACTATGGCTACACCTTC
abundance: NA; d_gene: NA; v_gene: TRBV19; j_gene: TRBJ1-2; CDR3aa: CASSILGLNLPSYGYTF; CDR3nt: TGTGCCAGTAGTATTCTTGGGCTCAATCTTCCTTCCTATGGCTACACCTTC
abundance: few; d_gene: NA; v_gene: TRBV2; j_gene: TRBJ1-2; CDR3aa: CASNPGGALWLWRIYGYTF; CDR3nt: TGTGCCAGCAATCCCGGGGGGGCGTTATGGTTATGGCGAATTTATGGCTACACCTTC
abundance: NA; d_gene: TRBD1; v_gene: TRBV11-3; j_gene: TRBJ2-3; CDR3aa: CASSQEGGNPDTQYF; CDR3nt: TGTGCCAGCAGCCAAGAAGGGGGCAATCCAGATACGCAGTATTTT
abundance: NA; d_gene: TRBD2; v_gene: TRBV13; j_gene: TRBJ2-3; CDR3aa: CASQLRASGGIAADTQYF; CDR3nt: TGTGCCAGCCAGCTTAGGGCTAGCGGGGGGATAGCGGCAGATACGCAGTATTTT
abundance: NA; d_gene: NA; v_gene: TRBV27; j_gene: TRBJ1-2; CDR3aa: CASSLNLMRNYGYTF; CDR3nt: TGTGCCAGCAGTTTAAATCTGATGAGGAACTATGGCTACACCTTC
abundance: NA; d_gene: NA; v_gene: TRBV6-1; j_gene: TRBJ1-1; CDR3aa: CASSEEAGAEDGAFF; CDR3nt: TGTGCCAGCAGTGAAGAGGCAGGGGCTGAAGATGGAGCTTTCTTT
abundance: NA; d_gene: NA; v_gene: TRBV3-1/TRBV3-2; j_gene: TRBJ1-4; CDR3aa: CASSRRAGLKEKLFF; CDR3nt: TGTGCCAGCAGCCGCCGGGCAGGGTTGAAAGAAAAACTGTTTTTT
abundance: NA; d_gene: TRBD2; v_gene: TRBV14; j_gene: TRBJ2-3; CDR3aa: CASSPGLATDTQYF; CDR3nt: TGTGCCAGCAGCCCGGGACTAGCGACAGATACGCAGTATTTT
abundance: NA; d_gene: TRBD1; v_gene: TRBV7-2; j_gene: TRBJ1-3; CDR3aa: CASSLTGNSGNTIYF; CDR3nt: TGTGCCAGCAGCTTGACAGGGAACTCTGGAAACACCATATATTTT
abundance: NA; d_gene: NA; v_gene: TRBV6-5; j_gene: TRBJ1-4; CDR3aa: CASRGRGGEKLFF; CDR3nt: TGTGCCAGCAGAGGGAGGGGTGGTGAAAAACTGTTTTTT
abundance: few; d_gene: TRBD1; v_gene: TRBV6-1; j_gene: TRBJ1-5; CDR3aa: CASSEIRGRNQPQHF; CDR3nt: TGTGCCAGCAGTGAAATCAGGGGGCGCAATCAGCCCCAGCATTTT
abundance: NA; d_gene: TRBD2; v_gene: TRBV5-5; j_gene: TRBJ2-2; CDR3aa: CASRPQFGRGDAGELFF; CDR3nt: TGTGCCAGCAGACCGCAGTTTGGGCGGGGGGACGCCGGGGAGCTGTTTTTT
abundance: NA; d_gene: NA; v_gene: TRBV2; j_gene: TRBJ2-2; CDR3aa: CASSQTRAGTGELFF; CDR3nt: TGTGCCAGCAGTCAGACTAGGGCGGGCACCGGGGAGCTGTTTTTT
abundance: NA; d_gene: NA; v_gene: TRBV27; j_gene: TRBJ1-1; CDR3aa: CASSLYPGRRNTEAFF; CDR3nt: TGTGCCAGCAGTTTATACCCAGGCCGTCGGAACACTGAAGCTTTCTTT
abundance: NA; d_gene: TRBD2; v_gene: TRBV5-1; j_gene: TRBJ2-5; CDR3aa: CASSPGGSGGLETQYF; CDR3nt: TGCGCCAGCAGCCCTGGCGGTAGCGGGGGGCTGGAGACCCAGTACTTC
abundance: NA; d_gene: NA; v_gene: TRBV3-1/TRBV3-2; j_gene: TRBJ1-5; CDR3aa: CASSQDRGQPQHF; CDR3nt: TGTGCCAGCAGCCAAGATAGGGGACAGCCCCAGCATTTT
abundance: few; d_gene: TRBD1; v_gene: TRBV7-8; j_gene: TRBJ1-5; CDR3aa: CASSPTGYGNQPQHF; CDR3nt: TGTGCCAGCAGCCCGACAGGGTACGGCAATCAGCCCCAGCATTTT